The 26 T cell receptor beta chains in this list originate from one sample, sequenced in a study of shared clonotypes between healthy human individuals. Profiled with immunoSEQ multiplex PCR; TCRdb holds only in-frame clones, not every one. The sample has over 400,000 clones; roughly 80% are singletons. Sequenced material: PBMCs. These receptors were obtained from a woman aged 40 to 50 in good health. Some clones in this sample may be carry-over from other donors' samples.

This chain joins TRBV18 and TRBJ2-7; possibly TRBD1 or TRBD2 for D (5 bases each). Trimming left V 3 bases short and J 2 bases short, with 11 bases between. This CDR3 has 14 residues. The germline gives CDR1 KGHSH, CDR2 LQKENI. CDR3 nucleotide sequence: TGTGCCAGCTCACCTAGGGACGGTGCCTACGAGCAGTACTTC. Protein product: CASSPRDGAYEQYF.

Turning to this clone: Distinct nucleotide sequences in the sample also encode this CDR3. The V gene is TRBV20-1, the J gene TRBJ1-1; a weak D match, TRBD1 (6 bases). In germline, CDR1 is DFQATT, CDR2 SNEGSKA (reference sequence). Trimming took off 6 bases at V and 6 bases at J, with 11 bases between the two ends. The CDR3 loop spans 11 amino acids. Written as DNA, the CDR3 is TGCAGTGCGACAGGCCGGGCTGAAGCTTTCTTT. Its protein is CSATGRAEAFF.

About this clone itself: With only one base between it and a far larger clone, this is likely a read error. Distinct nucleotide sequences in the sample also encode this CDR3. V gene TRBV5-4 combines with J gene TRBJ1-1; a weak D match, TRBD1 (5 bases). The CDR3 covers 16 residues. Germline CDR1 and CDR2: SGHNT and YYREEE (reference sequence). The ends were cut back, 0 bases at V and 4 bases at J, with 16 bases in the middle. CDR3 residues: CASSLAPGEKCTEAFF. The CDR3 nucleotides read TGTGCCAGCAGCTTGGCCCCGGGGGAGAAGTGCACTGAAGCTTTCTTT. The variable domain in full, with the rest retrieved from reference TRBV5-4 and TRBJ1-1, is ETGVTQSPTHLIKTRGQQVTLRCSSQSGHNTVSWYQQALGQGPQFIFQYYREEENGRGNFPPRFSGLQFPNYSSELNVNALELDDSALYLCASSLAPGEKCTEAFFGQGTRLTVV.

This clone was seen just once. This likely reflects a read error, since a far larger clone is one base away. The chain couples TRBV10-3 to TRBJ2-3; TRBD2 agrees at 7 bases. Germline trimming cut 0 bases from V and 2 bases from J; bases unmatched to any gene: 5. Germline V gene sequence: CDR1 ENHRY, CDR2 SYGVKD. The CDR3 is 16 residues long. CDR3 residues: CAISESTSVATDTQYF. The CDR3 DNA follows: TGTGCCATCAGTGAGTCAACTAGCGTGGCCACAGATACGCAGTATTTT.

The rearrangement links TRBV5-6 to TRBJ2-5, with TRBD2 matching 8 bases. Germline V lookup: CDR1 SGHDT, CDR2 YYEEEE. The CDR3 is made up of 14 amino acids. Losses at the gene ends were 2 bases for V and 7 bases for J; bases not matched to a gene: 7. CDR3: CASSFSGTARTQYF. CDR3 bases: TGTGCCAGCAGCTTTAGCGGGACCGCCAGGACCCAGTACTTC. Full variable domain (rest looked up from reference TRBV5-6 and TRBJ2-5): DAGVTQSPTHLIKTRGQQVTLRCSPKSGHDTVSWYQQALGQGPQFIFQYYEEEERQRGNFPDRFSGHQFPNYSSELNVNALLLGDSALYLCASSFSGTARTQYFGPGTRLLVL.

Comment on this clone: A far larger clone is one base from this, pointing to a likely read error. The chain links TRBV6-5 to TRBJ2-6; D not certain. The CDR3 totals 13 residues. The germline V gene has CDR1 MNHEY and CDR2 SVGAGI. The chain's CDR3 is CAGRSPGANVLTF. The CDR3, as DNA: TGTGCCGGCAGGAGTCCTGGGGCCAACGTCCTGACTTTC.

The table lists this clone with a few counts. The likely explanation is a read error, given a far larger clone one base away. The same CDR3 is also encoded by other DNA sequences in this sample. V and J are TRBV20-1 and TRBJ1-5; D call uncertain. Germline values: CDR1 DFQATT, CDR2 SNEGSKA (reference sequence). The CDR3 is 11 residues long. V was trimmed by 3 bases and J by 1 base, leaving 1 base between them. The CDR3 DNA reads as TGCAGTGCTAGGAGCAATCAGCCCCAGCATTTT. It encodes CSARSNQPQHF.

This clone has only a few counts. The CDR3: CASSRFRDTQPQHF. The CDR3 DNA is TGTGCCAGCAGCCGCTTCAGGGATACTCAGCCCCAGCATTTT. The V and J genes are TRBV6-5 and TRBJ1-5, with a weak D call TRBD1 (5 bases). V shed 6 bases and J shed 6 bases, with 15 bases lying between them. This CDR3 is built from 14 residues. Per the germline V gene, CDR1 is MNHEY and CDR2 is SVGAGI.

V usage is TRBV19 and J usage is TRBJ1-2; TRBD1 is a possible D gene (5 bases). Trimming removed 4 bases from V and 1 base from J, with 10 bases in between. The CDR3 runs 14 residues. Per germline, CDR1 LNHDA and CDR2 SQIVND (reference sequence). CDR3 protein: CASSSGTDNYGYTF. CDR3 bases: TGTGCCAGTAGTAGCGGGACGGATAACTATGGCTACACCTTC.

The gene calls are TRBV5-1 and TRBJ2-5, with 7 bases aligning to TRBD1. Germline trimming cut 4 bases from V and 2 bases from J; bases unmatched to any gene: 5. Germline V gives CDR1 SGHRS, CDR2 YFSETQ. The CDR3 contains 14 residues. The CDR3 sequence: CASSVGTAQETQYF. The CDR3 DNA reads TGCGCCAGCAGCGTAGGGACAGCACAAGAGACCCAGTACTTC.

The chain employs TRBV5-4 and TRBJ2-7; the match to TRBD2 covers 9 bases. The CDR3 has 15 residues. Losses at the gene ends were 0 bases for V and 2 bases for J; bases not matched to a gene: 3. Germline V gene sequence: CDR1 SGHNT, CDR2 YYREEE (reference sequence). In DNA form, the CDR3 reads TGTGCCAGCAGCTTGGGACTAGCGGAGGCCTACGAGCAGTACTTC. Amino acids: CASSLGLAEAYEQYF.

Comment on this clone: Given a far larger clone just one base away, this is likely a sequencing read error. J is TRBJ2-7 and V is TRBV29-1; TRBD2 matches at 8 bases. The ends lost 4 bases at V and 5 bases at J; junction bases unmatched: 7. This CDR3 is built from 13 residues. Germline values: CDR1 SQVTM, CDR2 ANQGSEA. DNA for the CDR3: TGCAGCGTTGCGGGACTAGTGGTCCACGAGCAGTACTTC. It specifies CSVAGLVVHEQYF.

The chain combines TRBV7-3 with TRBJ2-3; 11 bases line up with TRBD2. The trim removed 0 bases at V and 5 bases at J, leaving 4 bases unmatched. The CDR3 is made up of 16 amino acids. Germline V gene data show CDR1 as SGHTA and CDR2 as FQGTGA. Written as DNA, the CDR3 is TGTGCCAGCAGCTTAACGTTAGCGGGAGGGGGAGATACGCAGTATTTT. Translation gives CASSLTLAGGGDTQYF. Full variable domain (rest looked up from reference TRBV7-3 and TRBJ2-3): GAGVSQTPSNKVTEKGKYVELRCDPISGHTALYWYRQSLGQGPEFLIYFQGTGAADDSGLPNDRFFAVRPEGSVSTLKIQRTERGDSAVYLCASSLTLAGGGDTQYFGPGTRLTVL.

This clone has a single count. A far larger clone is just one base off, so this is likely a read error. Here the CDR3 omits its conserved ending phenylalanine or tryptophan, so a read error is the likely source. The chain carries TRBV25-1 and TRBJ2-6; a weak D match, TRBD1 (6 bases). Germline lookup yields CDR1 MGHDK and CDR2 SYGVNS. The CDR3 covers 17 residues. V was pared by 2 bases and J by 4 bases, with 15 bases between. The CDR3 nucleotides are TGTGCCAGCAGTGAAGTCGGTACAGGGACCGGGGCCAACGTCCTGACTTTA. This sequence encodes CASSEVGTGTGANVLTL.

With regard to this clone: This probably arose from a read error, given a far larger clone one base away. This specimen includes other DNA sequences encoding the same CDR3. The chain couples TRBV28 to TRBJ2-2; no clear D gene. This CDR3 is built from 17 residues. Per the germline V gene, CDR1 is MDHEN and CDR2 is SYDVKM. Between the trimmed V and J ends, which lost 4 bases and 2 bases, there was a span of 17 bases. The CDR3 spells CASSSSPSGTNTGELFF. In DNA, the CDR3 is TGTGCCAGCAGTTCGTCCCCTAGTGGAACTAACACCGGGGAGCTGTTTTTT.

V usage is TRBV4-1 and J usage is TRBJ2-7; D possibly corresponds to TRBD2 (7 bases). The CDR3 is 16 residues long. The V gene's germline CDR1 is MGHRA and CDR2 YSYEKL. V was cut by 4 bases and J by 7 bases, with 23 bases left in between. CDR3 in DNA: TGCGCCAGCAGCCGACGACAAGGGGGGGCGGTAAGGGAGCAGTACTTC. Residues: CASSRRQGGAVREQYF.

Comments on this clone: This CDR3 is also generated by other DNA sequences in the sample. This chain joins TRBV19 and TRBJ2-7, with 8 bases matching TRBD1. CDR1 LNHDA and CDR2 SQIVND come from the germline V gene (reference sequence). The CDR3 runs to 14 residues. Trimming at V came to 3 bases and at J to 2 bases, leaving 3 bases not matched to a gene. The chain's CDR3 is CASSIGQGAYEQYF. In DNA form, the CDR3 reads TGTGCCAGTAGTATCGGACAGGGCGCCTACGAGCAGTACTTC. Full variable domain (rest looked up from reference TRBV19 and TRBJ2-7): DGGITQSPKYLFRKEGQNVTLSCEQNLNHDAMYWYRQDPGQGLRLIYYSQIVNDFQKGDIAEGYSVSREKKESFPLTVTSAQKNPTAFYLCASSIGQGAYEQYFGPGTRLTVT.

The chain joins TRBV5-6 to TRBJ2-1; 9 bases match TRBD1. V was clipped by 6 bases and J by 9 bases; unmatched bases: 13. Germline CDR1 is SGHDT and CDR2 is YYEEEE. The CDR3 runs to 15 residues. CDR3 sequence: CASTWARDRAGEQFF. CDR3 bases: TGTGCCAGCACCTGGGCCCGGGACAGGGCCGGTGAGCAGTTCTTC.

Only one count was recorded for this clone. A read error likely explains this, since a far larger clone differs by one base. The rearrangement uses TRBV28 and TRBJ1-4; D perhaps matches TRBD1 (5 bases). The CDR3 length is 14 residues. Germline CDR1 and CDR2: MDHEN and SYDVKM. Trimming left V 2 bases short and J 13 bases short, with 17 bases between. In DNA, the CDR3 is TGTGCCAGCAGTTTAGGGGCAGGGACCCAAAGACTGTTTTTT. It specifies CASSLGAGTQRLFF.

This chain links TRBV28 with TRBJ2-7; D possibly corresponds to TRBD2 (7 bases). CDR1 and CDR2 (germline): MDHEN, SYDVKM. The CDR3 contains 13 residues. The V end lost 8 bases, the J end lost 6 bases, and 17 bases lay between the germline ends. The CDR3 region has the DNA TGTGCCAGCCGAAAGGGGGGGCGAAGCGAGCAGTACTTC. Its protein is CASRKGGRSEQYF.

DNA for the CDR3: TGTGCCAGCAACCGGGAGGGGACCCAGTACTTC. Its protein product is CASNREGTQYF. The chain has TRBV28 and TRBJ2-5; 8 bases map to TRBD2. CDR3 length: 11 amino acids. Trimming took 7 bases from V and 7 from J; bases not matched to a gene: 2. Per the germline V gene, CDR1 is MDHEN and CDR2 is SYDVKM.

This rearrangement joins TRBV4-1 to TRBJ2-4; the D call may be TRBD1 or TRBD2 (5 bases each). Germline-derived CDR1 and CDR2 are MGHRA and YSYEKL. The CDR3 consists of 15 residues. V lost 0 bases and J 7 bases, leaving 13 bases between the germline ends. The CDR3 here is CASSQEGTVGNIQYF. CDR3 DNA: TGCGCCAGCAGCCAAGAGGGGACGGTGGGCAACATTCAGTACTTC.

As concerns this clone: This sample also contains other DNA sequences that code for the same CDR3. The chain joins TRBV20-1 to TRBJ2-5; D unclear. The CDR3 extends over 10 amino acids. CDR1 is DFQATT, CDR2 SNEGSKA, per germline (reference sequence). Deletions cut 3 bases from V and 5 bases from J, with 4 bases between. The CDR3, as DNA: TGCAGTGCTAGGGGGGAGACCCAGTACTTC. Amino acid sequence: CSARGETQYF.

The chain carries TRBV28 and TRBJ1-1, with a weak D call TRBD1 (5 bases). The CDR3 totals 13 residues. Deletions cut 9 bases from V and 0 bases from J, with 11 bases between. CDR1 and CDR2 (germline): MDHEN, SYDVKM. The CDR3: CASQGQLNTEAFF. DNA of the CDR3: TGTGCCAGTCAAGGACAACTGAACACTGAAGCTTTCTTT.

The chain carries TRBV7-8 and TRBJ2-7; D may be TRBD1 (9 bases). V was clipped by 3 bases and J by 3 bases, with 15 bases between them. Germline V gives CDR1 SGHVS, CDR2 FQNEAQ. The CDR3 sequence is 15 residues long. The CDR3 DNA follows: TGTGCCAGCAGCTTCGGACAGGGGACTAGCTACGAGCAGTACTTC. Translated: CASSFGQGTSYEQYF.

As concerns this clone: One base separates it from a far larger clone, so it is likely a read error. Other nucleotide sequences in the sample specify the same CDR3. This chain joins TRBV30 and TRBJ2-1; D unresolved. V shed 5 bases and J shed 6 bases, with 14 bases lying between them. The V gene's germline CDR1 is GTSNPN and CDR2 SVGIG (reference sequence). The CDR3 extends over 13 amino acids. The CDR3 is CAWSAGPPNEQFF. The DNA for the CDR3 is TGTGCCTGGTCCGCCGGTCCACCCAATGAGCAGTTCTTC.